Reported below is one T cell receptor beta chain. This sample was taken from a study of blood T cell repertoires in COVID-19. The CDR3 is 16 residues long. Trimming cost V 0 bases and J 4 bases, with 14 bases left between them. Germline V gene data show CDR1 as SGDLS and CDR2 as YYNGEE. Using immunoSEQ multiplex PCR, the repertoire was profiled, and TCRdb retains in-frame clones only, with some absent. The table has about 240,000 clones, more than 75% seen once. This rearrangement joins TRBV9 to TRBJ2-1; the D gene is possibly TRBD1 (5 bases). The sequencing sample was made of peripheral blood. The origin of this receptor is a woman aged 55-75 years with active or convalescent COVID-19. CDR3: CASSVGGATRYNEQFF. The CDR3 nucleotides read TGTGCCAGCAGCGTAGGTGGGGCCACCCGGTACAATGAGCAGTTCTTC.